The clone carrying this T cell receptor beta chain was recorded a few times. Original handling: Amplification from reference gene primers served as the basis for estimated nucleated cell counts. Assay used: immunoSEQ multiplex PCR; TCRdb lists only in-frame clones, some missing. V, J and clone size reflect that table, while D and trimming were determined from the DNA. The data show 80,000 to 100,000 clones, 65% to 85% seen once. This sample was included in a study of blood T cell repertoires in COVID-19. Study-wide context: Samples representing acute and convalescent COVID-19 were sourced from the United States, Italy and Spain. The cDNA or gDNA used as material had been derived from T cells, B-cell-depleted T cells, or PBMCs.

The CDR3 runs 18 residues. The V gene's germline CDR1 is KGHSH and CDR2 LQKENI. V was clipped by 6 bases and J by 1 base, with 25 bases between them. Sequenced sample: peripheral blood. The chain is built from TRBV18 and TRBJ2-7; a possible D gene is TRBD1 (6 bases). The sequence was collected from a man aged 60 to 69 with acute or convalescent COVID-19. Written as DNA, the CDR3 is TGTGCCAGCTCTATAGCTGCGGACAGCCCCCCACTTTCCTACGAGCAGTACTTC. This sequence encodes CASSIAADSPPLSYEQYF.